Listed below are T cell receptor beta chains from one sample, sequenced in a study of T cells after yellow fever vaccination. TCRdb analysed the 5' RACE reads with MiXCR anew, one entry per CDR3 protein. This table holds 400,000 or so distinct CDR3 sequences, about 9.9% found once. The specimen was PBMCs, collected on the day of the first yellow fever vaccination. The receptors derive from a man aged 18 to 30 who received the YFV17D yellow fever vaccine. Each CDR3 is given with its conserved first and last residue. The D gene is left open where the match is weak. The size entry is marked missing in some rows and otherwise reads once, few, many or a size class.

TRBJ2-5	few	TRBV7-2	TRBD2	TGTGCCAGCAGCTGGGCGACTAGCGGGGGGCAAGAGACCCAGTACTTC	CASSWATSGGQETQYF
TRBJ2-3	-	TRBV7-2	-	TGTGCCAGCAGCTTTCTTGGTGGTTCTAACACAGATACGCAGTATTTT	CASSFLGGSNTDTQYF
TRBJ2-5	few	TRBV4-1	TRBD1	TGCGCCAGCAGCGAATGGACAGGGCCGTTGGAGACCCAGTACTTC	CASSEWTGPLETQYF
TRBJ2-3	-	TRBV28	-	TGTGCCAGCAGTTTATGGGGTCTAGCAATGACAACAGATACGCAGTATTTT	CASSLWGLAMTTDTQYF
TRBJ2-7	few	TRBV6-5	-	TGTGCCAGCAGTTATGACCAGTTGGGGCCCTACGAGCAGTACTTC	CASSYDQLGPYEQYF
TRBJ2-7	-	TRBV6-5	-	TGTGCCAGCAGTTACTCTAGGCTAGCCGGCGAGCAGTACTTC	CASSYSRLAGEQYF
TRBJ2-7	few	TRBV7-6	-	TGTGCCAGCAGCCTCCGAAACTCCTACGAGCAGTACTTC	CASSLRNSYEQYF
TRBJ1-4	few	TRBV5-1	-	TGCGCCAGCAGCTTGATCGGGACCTCCGGTGAAAAACTGTTTTTT	CASSLIGTSGEKLFF
TRBJ2-5	few	TRBV20-1	-	TGCAGTGGACGGCGACAAGAGACCCAGTACTTC	CSGRRQETQYF
TRBJ1-2	few	TRBV25-1	-	TGTGCCAGCAGTTTTGGTCCCTATGGCTACACCTTC	CASSFGPYGYTF
TRBJ1-1	few	TRBV6-5	-	TGTGCCAGCAGTTACATTGACGGGAAAATGAACACTGAAGCTTTCTTT	CASSYIDGKMNTEAFF
TRBJ2-3	-	TRBV7-2	TRBD2	TGTGCCAGCAGCTTACAGCGGGGGGGAGCCACAGATACGCAGTATTTT	CASSLQRGGATDTQYF
TRBJ2-3	-	TRBV3-1	TRBD2	TGTGCCAGCAGCCAAAGCGGGGGCCAAGGGGATACGCAGTATTTT	CASSQSGGQGDTQYF
TRBJ2-4	-	TRBV18	-	TGTGCCAGCTCACGGAAGGACATTCAGTACTTC	CASSRKDIQYF
TRBJ1-2	few	TRBV27	TRBD1	TGTGCCAGCAGCCGGGACAGTTTCTATGGCTACACCTTC	CASSRDSFYGYTF
TRBJ2-1	few	TRBV4-1	-	TGCGCCAGCAGCCAAGATCGGGAGACCTACAATGAGCAGTTCTTC	CASSQDRETYNEQFF
TRBJ2-3	few	TRBV5-1	-	TGCGCCAGCAGCAGCGAGGGCGCAGATACGCAGTATTTT	CASSSEGADTQYF
TRBJ2-5	many	TRBV4-3	-	TGCGCCAGCAGCCAAGAGTATACGGGACGTACCCAAGAGACCCAGTACTTC	CASSQEYTGRTQETQYF
TRBJ1-2	-	TRBV10-3	-	TGTGCCATCAGTGAGTTGAGAAGAGGGGTCGGCTACACCTTC	CAISELRRGVGYTF
TRBJ1-4	-	TRBV7-2	-	TGTGCCAGCAGCTTAGCGCTAGGGCAGGGAGGCGAAAAACTGTTTTTT	CASSLALGQGGEKLFF
TRBJ2-3	many	TRBV6-1	TRBD2	TGTGCCAGCAGTCCTAGCGGGGGGAGCACAGATACGCAGTATTTT	CASSPSGGSTDTQYF
TRBJ1-1	-	TRBV4-3	-	TGCGCCAGCAGCCGAATGACAGACACTGAAGCTTTCTTT	CASSRMTDTEAFF
TRBJ1-1	few	TRBV7-9	TRBD1	TGTGCCAGCAGCTCCGACAGGGTTTCGAACACTGAAGCTTTCTTT	CASSSDRVSNTEAFF
TRBJ1-1	-	TRBV9	TRBD1	TGTGCCAGCAGCGTCGGGACAGGGGATCTCGGCACTGAAGCTTTCTTT	CASSVGTGDLGTEAFF
TRBJ2-5	few	TRBV5-1	TRBD1	TGCGCCAGCAGCACGCTGACAGGGGTTGAAGAGACCCAGTACTTC	CASSTLTGVEETQYF
TRBJ1-5	few	TRBV12-3/TRBV12-4	-	TGTGCCAGCAGTTTGCAGGGTGGAATAGGCAATCAGCCCCAGCATTTT	CASSLQGGIGNQPQHF
TRBJ1-2	few	TRBV12-3/TRBV12-4	-	TGTGCCAGCAGTGATATTAACAGGCTCCCCTATGGCTACACCTTC	CASSDINRLPYGYTF
TRBJ2-3	many	TRBV12-3/TRBV12-4	TRBD1	TGTGCCAGCAGTAGAACAGGGGGACGCACAGATACGCAGTATTTT	CASSRTGGRTDTQYF
TRBJ2-1	many	TRBV6-5	TRBD1	TGTGCCAGCAGTTACCCGGGACAGGGCTACAATGAGCAGTTCTTC	CASSYPGQGYNEQFF
TRBJ2-3	-	TRBV19	-	TGTGCCAGTAGTTACTTCGGGGCAAGCACAGATACGCAGTATTTT	CASSYFGASTDTQYF
TRBJ1-2	few	TRBV4-1	-	TGCGCCAGCAGCCAAGCCTCCCGGACAGACTATGGCTACACCTTC	CASSQASRTDYGYTF
TRBJ1-5	few	TRBV28	-	TGTGCCAGCAGTTCCCCCCTATATAGCAATCAGCCCCAGCATTTT	CASSSPLYSNQPQHF